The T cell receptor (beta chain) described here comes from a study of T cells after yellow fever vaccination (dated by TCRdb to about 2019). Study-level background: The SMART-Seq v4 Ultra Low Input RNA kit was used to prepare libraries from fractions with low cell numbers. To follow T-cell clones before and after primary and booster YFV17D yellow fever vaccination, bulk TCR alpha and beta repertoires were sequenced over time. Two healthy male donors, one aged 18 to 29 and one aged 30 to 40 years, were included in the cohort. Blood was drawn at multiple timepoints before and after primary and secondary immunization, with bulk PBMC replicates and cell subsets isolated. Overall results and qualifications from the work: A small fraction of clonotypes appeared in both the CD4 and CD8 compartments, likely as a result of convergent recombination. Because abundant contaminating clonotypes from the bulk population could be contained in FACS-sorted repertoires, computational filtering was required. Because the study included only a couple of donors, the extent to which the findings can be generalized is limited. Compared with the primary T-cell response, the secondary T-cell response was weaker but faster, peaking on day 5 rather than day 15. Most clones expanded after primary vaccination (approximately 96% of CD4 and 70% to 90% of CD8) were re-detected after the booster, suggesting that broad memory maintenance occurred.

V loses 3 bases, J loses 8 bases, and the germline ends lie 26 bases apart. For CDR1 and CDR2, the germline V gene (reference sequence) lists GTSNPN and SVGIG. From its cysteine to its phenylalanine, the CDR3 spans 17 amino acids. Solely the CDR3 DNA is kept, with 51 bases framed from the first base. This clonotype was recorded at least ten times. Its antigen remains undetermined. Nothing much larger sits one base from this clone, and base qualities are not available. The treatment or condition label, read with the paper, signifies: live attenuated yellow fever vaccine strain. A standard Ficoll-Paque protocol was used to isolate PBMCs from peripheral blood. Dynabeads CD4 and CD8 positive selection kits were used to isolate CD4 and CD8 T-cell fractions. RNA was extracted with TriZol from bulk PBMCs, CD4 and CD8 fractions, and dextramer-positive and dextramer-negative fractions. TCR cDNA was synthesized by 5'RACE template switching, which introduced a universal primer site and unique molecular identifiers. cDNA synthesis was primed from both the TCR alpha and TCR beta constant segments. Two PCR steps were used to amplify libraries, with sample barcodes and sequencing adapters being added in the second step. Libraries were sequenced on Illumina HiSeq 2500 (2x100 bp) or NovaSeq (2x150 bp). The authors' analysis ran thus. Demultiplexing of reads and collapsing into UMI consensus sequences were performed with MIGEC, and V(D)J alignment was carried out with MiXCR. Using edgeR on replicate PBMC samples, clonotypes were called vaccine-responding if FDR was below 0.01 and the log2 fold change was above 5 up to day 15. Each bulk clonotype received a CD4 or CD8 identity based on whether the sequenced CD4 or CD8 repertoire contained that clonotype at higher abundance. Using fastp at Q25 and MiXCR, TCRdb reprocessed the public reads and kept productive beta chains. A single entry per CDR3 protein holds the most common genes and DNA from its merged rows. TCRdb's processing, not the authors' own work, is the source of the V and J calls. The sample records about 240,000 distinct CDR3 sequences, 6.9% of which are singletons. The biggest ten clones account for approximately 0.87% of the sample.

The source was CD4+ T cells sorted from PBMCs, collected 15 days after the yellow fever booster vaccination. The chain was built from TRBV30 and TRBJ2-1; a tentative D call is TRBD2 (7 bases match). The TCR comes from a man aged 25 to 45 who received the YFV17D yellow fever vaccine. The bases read TGTGCCTGGAGACGATTAGGGGGGGAGCGGAACTTCGATGAGCAGTTCTTC. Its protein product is CAWRRLGGERNFDEQFF.